This T cell receptor (beta chain) was recovered during a study of blood T cell repertoires in COVID-19. Study-wide context: The United States, Italy and Spain supplied acute and convalescent COVID-19 samples. PBMCs, B-cell-depleted T cells, or T cells were the source of the cDNA or gDNA that made up the material.

Generated by immunoSEQ multiplex PCR, the TCRdb table keeps only in-frame clones and is missing some. This table has hundreds of thousands of clones, about 86% appearing once. Trimming shortened V by 6 bases and J by 3 bases, and 9 bases separated the two germline ends. The V gene's germline CDR1 is MNHEY and CDR2 SMNVEV (reference sequence). This CDR3 has 13 amino acids. The sequence was collected from a woman between 40 and 50 years old with acute COVID-19. Sequences were obtained from PBMCs or T cells enriched from blood (not recorded which). The J gene is TRBJ1-5, the V gene TRBV27; tentative D call: TRBD1 (5 bases). This CDR3 reads CASRGQNNQPQHF. In DNA, the CDR3 is TGTGCCAGCAGAGGACAAAACAATCAGCCCCAGCATTTT.